This T cell receptor beta chain was sequenced in a study of blood T cells in healthy people across ages. This clonotype has at least ten counts. Its cognate antigen is unknown. A second about 7 to 11 cycle PCR used barcoded and J-beta primers. Each cDNA molecule was tagged by a template-switch adaptor that had 12 random nucleotides. Using its own MiXCR run on the 5' RACE reads, TCRdb lists one record per CDR3 protein. This sample has about 580,000 distinct CDR3 sequences, with around 48% found just once. Trimming pared 3 bases from V and 2 bases from J, leaving 10 bases between. This CDR3 region has 13 residues. The germline V gene encodes CDR1 SQVTM and CDR2 ANQGSEA. Study findings and constraints: PBMCs that were unsorted prevented a conclusive naive versus antigen-experienced comparison. Total diversity from one million sequenced T cells was likely underestimated. Greater diversity and more naive CD4+ cells were seen in long-lived donors than in aged donors.

The source of this sequence is a man older than 75 in good health. Source material: blood. The chain joins TRBV29-1 to TRBJ1-1, with D possibly matching TRBD1 (6 bases). This CDR3 is CSVDQGTNTEAFF. In nucleotides, the CDR3 is TGCAGCGTTGATCAGGGGACTAACACTGAAGCTTTCTTT.